This T cell receptor beta chain was profiled in a study of T cells in women clearing cervical HPV infection. Study in general: HLA type stays a possible confounder, typing being limited.

Data came from immunoSEQ multiplex PCR; TCRdb stores just in-frame clones and leaves some out. The sample yields 21,000 or so clones, of which the top ten take up 2% to 3%. Germline CDR1 reads ENHRY; CDR2 reads SYGVKD. The CDR3 runs to 13 residues. Concerning this clone itself: The observed sequence ends 3 residues before the CDR3 terminus, with the missing tail filled in from the germline J gene.

This clonotype was sampled from a woman between 18 and 70 years old with a cervical HPV16 infection that either progressed to CIN3+ or cleared (not recorded which). The sequenced sample was blood buffy coat. V is TRBV10-3 and J is TRBJ2-2; maybe TRBD1 (6 bases). The CDR3 sequence is CAICGQPNEKLFF. The sequenced part of the CDR3 DNA is TGTGCCATCTGTGGACAGCCTAATGAAAAG.